A single sample gave rise to the 29 T cell receptor beta chains below, sequenced in a study of cytomegalovirus exposure and HLA in healthy donors. PCR amplification relied on 60 Vbeta primers (plus 13 Jbeta primers). TCRdb's table, derived via immunoSEQ multiplex PCR, lists solely in-frame clones and lacks some. Counted here are 150,000 to 200,000 clones, around 80% occurring once; the ten biggest clones make up 1%. Source material: PBMCs. The receptors shown here come from a woman in her forties or fifties in good health and CMV-seropositive.

The chain links TRBV10-3 to TRBJ2-7; 7 nucleotides align to TRBD1. This CDR3 comprises 14 residues. CDR1 is ENHRY and CDR2 is SYGVKD in the germline V gene. V gave up 0 bases and J gave up 3 bases; unmatched junction bases: 2. CDR3 residues: CAISESGGGYEQYF. CDR3 DNA: TGTGCCATCAGTGAGTCAGGGGGCGGCTACGAGCAGTACTTC.

The sample holds a few counts of this clone. The rearrangement links TRBV27 to TRBJ2-3, with 10 bases aligning to TRBD1. CDR3 size: 14 residues. J lost 3 bases, V lost 6 bases, and 3 bases had no gene match. Per the germline V gene, CDR1 is MNHEY and CDR2 is SMNVEV (reference sequence). DNA for the CDR3: TGTGCCAGCAGAAGGGACAGGGGAACAGATACGCAGTATTTT. Translated: CASRRDRGTDTQYF.

The chain has TRBV4-2 and TRBJ2-7, with D maybe TRBD1 (6 bases). The length of the CDR3 is 15 residues. From germline, CDR1 is LGHNA and CDR2 YNFKEQ. The germline V and J ends were trimmed by 2 bases and 3 bases, with 14 bases remaining between them. CDR3 loop: CASSQQAEDSYEQYF. The CDR3 DNA reads as TGTGCCAGCAGCCAACAAGCTGAGGACAGCTACGAGCAGTACTTC.

The chain combines TRBV4-2 with TRBJ2-4; TRBD1 agrees at 10 bases. Germline V CDR1 and CDR2: LGHNA, YNFKEQ. V shed 1 base and J 0 bases; nucleotides not matched to a gene: 6. The CDR3 has 18 amino acids. In DNA form, the CDR3 reads TGTGCCAGCAGCCAAGGGACAGGGGGTCTTCTAGCCAAAAACATTCAGTACTTC. This translates into CASSQGTGGLLAKNIQYF.

Only one count was recorded for this clone. Relative to the germline gene, one junction end is altered; a read error may explain this. The chain uses TRBV7-7 and TRBJ2-5; D call uncertain. Germline assignment: CDR1 SSHAT and CDR2 FNYEAQ (reference sequence). The length of the CDR3 is 13 residues. The CDR3 DNA is TGTGCTAGCAGCTTAGACCTCGAGGCGACCCAGTACTTC. Translation: CASSLDLEATQYF. Supplemented by reference TRBV7-7 and TRBJ2-5, the full variable domain reads GAGVSQSPRYKVTKRGQDVTLRCDPISSHATLYWYQQALGQGPEFLTYFNYEAQPDKSGLPSDRFSAERPEGSISTLTIQRTEQRDSAMYRCASSLDLEATQYFGPGTRLLVL.

V and J are TRBV9 and TRBJ2-1, with a weak D call TRBD2 (7 bases). Germline CDR1 is SGDLS and CDR2 is YYNGEE. V lost 0 bases and J 7 bases, leaving 14 bases between the germline ends. This CDR3 contains 15 residues. The CDR3 spells CASSVDGGTWNEQFF. As DNA, the CDR3 is TGTGCCAGCAGCGTAGACGGGGGGACATGGAATGAGCAGTTCTTC.

The sample holds a few counts of this clone. This sequence joins TRBV7-3 and TRBJ2-2; TRBD2 matches 13 bases. CDR3 length equals 15 residues. Germline CDR1 SGHTA, CDR2 FQGTGA. V was clipped by 2 bases and J by 6 bases; unmatched bases: 0. For the CDR3, the DNA is TGTGCCAGCAGCTTAGGACTAGCGGGAGCCGGGGAGCTGTTTTTT. This encodes CASSLGLAGAGELFF.

This clone showed up just a few times. The chain uses TRBV4-2 and TRBJ1-2; a weak D match, TRBD1 (5 bases). Germline V lookup: CDR1 LGHNA, CDR2 YNFKEQ. Between the trimmed V and J ends, which lost 1 base and 8 bases, there was a span of 14 bases. The CDR3 loop spans 14 amino acids. The DNA for the CDR3 is TGTGCCAGCAGCCAAGTTCTAGGGGCTGTGGGCTACACCTTC. This codes for CASSQVLGAVGYTF.

This sequence joins TRBV2 and TRBJ2-1, with 12 bases lining up with TRBD2. CDR1 and CDR2 from the germline V gene are SNHLY and FYNNEI. This CDR3 is built from 17 residues. After removal of 6 bases from V and 0 bases from J, the junction contained 6 bases not matched to a gene. The CDR3 coding sequence is TGTGCCAGCAGGTCGCTAGCGGGAGGGACCTCCTACAATGAGCAGTTCTTC. It encodes CASRSLAGGTSYNEQFF.

The J gene is TRBJ1-4, the V gene TRBV11-3, with D perhaps matching TRBD1 (5 bases). CDR1 SGHNT and CDR2 YENEEA come from the germline V gene. The CDR3 is 17 amino acids. V lost 0 bases and J lost 6, with 17 bases in between. Here the CDR3 reads CASSLEGEAKQDEKLFF. The CDR3 DNA reads TGTGCCAGCAGCTTAGAAGGAGAGGCAAAACAGGATGAAAAACTGTTTTTT.

The chain employs TRBV4-1 and TRBJ1-1; D possibly corresponds to TRBD1 (5 bases). Germline V CDR1 and CDR2: MGHRA, YSYEKL. Trimming cost V 5 bases and J 4 bases, with 8 bases left between them. The CDR3 runs to 12 residues. CDR3 loop: CASSADSTEAFF. For the CDR3, the DNA is TGCGCCAGCAGCGCCGACAGCACTGAAGCTTTCTTT.

The V and J genes are TRBV19 and TRBJ1-2; 8 nucleotides align to TRBD1. The CDR3 has 14 amino acids. Germline CDR1 reads LNHDA; CDR2 reads SQIVND (reference sequence). The V gene end was trimmed by 3 bases and the J gene end by 4 bases; junction bases not matched to a gene: 4. CDR3 protein: CASSMPDRGYGYTF. Written as DNA, the CDR3 is TGTGCCAGTAGTATGCCCGACAGGGGCTATGGCTACACCTTC.

The rearrangement uses TRBV7-9 and TRBJ2-2; D may be TRBD2 (5 bases). The CDR3 runs to 15 residues. Per germline, CDR1 SEHNR and CDR2 FQNEAQ (reference sequence). V was clipped by 0 bases and J by 6 bases, with 11 bases between them. In DNA, the CDR3 is TGTGCCAGCAGCTTAGCGTACCTGGGAGCCGGGGAGCTGTTTTTT. Translation gives CASSLAYLGAGELFF.

This clone was found once. The chain is built from TRBV7-6 and TRBJ2-7, with 9 bases fitting TRBD2. Per germline, CDR1 SGHVS and CDR2 FNYEAQ. The CDR3 has 13 amino acids. V was clipped by 10 bases and J by 3 bases; unmatched bases: 7. The CDR3 region has the DNA TGTGCCACCTCACTAGCGGGCGGCTACGAGCAGTACTTC. It encodes CATSLAGGYEQYF.

The V gene is TRBV18, the J gene TRBJ1-2; 8 bases line up with TRBD1. V shed 5 bases, J shed 7 bases, and the junction held 6 bases outside the gene matches. This CDR3 is built from 13 residues. The V gene's germline CDR1 is KGHSH and CDR2 LQKENI. DNA of the CDR3: TGTGCCAGCTCATCGGACAGGGTACGTGGCTACACCTTC. It translates to CASSSDRVRGYTF.

This clone was seen once. The chain carries TRBV28 and TRBJ2-7, with TRBD2 matching over 10 bases. The germline CDR1 and CDR2 sequences are MDHEN and SYDVKM. The CDR3 loop spans 18 amino acids. V was clipped by 1 base and J by 3 bases; unmatched bases: 12. The CDR3 region is CASSLLGTPSGGDYEQYF. The CDR3 DNA follows: TGTGCCAGCAGTTTATTGGGCACCCCTAGCGGGGGAGACTACGAGCAGTACTTC.

The V call is TRBV7-2, the J call TRBJ2-7; 8 bases agree with TRBD1. CDR1 is SGHTA, CDR2 FQGNSA, per germline. CDR3 length: 16 residues. Unmatched junction bases numbered 14, after V lost 5 bases and J lost 5 bases. In DNA, the CDR3 is TGTGCCAGCAGCCCGGCGGTTCCGCCAGGGGGCGACGAGCAGTACTTC. Translating it yields CASSPAVPPGGDEQYF. The complete variable domain, with remaining parts taken from reference TRBV7-2 and TRBJ2-7, reads GAGVSQSPSNKVTEKGKDVELRCDPISGHTALYWYRQSLGQGLEFLIYFQGNSAPDKSGLPSDRFSAERTGGSVSTLTIQRTQQEDSAVYLCASSPAVPPGGDEQYFGPGTRLTVT.

The CDR3 DNA is TGTGCCAGCTCGTTGCTGGACAGGGGCAACACTGAAGCTTTCTTT. Residues: CASSLLDRGNTEAFF. The chain has TRBV18 and TRBJ1-1, with 9 nucleotides matching TRBD1. Trimming removed 6 bases from V and 2 bases from J; junction bases left unmatched: 7. The germline CDR1 and CDR2 sequences are KGHSH and LQKENI. CDR3 size: 15 residues.

The genes are TRBV6-6 and TRBJ2-2; TRBD1 matches at 7 bases. The germline gives CDR1 MNHNY, CDR2 SVGAGI (reference sequence). The CDR3 loop spans 14 amino acids. The V gene end was trimmed by 0 bases and the J gene end by 7 bases; junction bases not matched to a gene: 2. CDR3 residues: CASSYSTGLGELFF. The CDR3 coding sequence is TGTGCCAGCAGTTACTCGACAGGGCTCGGGGAGCTGTTTTTT.

This clone was seen a single time. The chain is built from TRBV5-1 and TRBJ1-2; 10 bases are shared with TRBD1. V trimming: 7 bases; J trimming: 3 bases; junction bases outside the gene matches: 9. The germline gives CDR1 SGHRS, CDR2 YFSETQ. This CDR3 contains 15 residues. As DNA, the CDR3 is TGCGCCAGCCGGGACAGGGGCGCCTCTGACTATGGCTACACCTTC. It translates to CASRDRGASDYGYTF. Looking up the rest from reference TRBV5-1 and TRBJ1-2 gives the full variable domain: KAGVTQTPRYLIKTRGQQVTLSCSPISGHRSVSWYQQTPGQGLQFLFEYFSETQRNKGNFPGRFSGRQFSNSRSEMNVSTLELGDSALYLCASRDRGASDYGYTFGSGTRLTVV.

Of note for this clone: The sample holds other DNA sequences that translate to the same CDR3. The rearrangement uses TRBV7-6 and TRBJ2-2, with 9 bases that match TRBD1. CDR1 and CDR2 (germline): SGHVS, FNYEAQ. V was pared by 5 bases and J by 3 bases, with 13 bases of the junction left unmatched. This CDR3 comprises 18 residues. Here the CDR3 DNA reads TGTGCCAGCAGCCTTTCGAAGCCGGGACAGGGTTACACCGGGGAGCTGTTTTTT. This gives the protein CASSLSKPGQGYTGELFF.

CDR3 in DNA: TGTGCCAGCAGTGAAGCGGGAGGGGCTGGTCAGCCCCAGCATTTT. Its protein is CASSEAGGAGQPQHF. The chain joins TRBV6-1 to TRBJ1-5, with a weak D call TRBD1 (5 bases). V lost 0 bases and J lost 6, with 12 bases in between. CDR3 length equals 15 residues. Germline V lookup: CDR1 MNHNS, CDR2 SASEGT.

The chain has TRBV5-1 and TRBJ2-2, with a weak D call TRBD1 (6 bases). V lost 4 bases and J 0 bases, leaving 16 bases between the germline ends. The CDR3 has 17 residues. CDR1 and CDR2 (germline): SGHRS, YFSETQ. Here the CDR3 DNA reads TGCGCCAGCAGCCCAGGGGTGGGGGCCCCGAACACCGGGGAGCTGTTTTTT. Its protein product is CASSPGVGAPNTGELFF.

This chain uses TRBV7-9 with TRBJ1-6; TRBD1 matches at 9 bases. This CDR3 is built from 16 residues. Germline-derived CDR1 and CDR2 are SEHNR and FQNEAQ (reference sequence). Unmatched junction bases numbered 8, after V lost 4 bases and J lost 7 bases. The CDR3 DNA reads TGTGCCAGCAGCTCGTCATGGACAGGGGCGAATTCACCCCTCCACTTT. As protein: CASSSSWTGANSPLHF.

This chain uses TRBV7-6 with TRBJ2-3, with TRBD1 as a possible D gene (5 bases). The CDR3 extends over 15 amino acids. Trimming cost V 0 bases and J 2 bases, with 9 bases left between them. The V gene's germline CDR1 is SGHVS and CDR2 FNYEAQ. The chain's CDR3 is CASSLAQGLTDTQYF. Here the CDR3 DNA reads TGTGCCAGCAGCTTAGCGCAGGGTCTCACAGATACGCAGTATTTT.

This clone was counted only a few times. The chain recombines TRBV28 with TRBJ2-5; 7 bases are a match to TRBD1. CDR1 is MDHEN and CDR2 is SYDVKM in the germline V gene. The CDR3 is 11 residues long. Trimming at V came to 6 bases and at J to 6 bases, leaving 1 base not matched to a gene. The CDR3 DNA reads TGTGCCAGCAGGACAGGGAAGACCCAGTACTTC. Its protein is CASRTGKTQYF.

The rearrangement links TRBV14 to TRBJ1-2, with TRBD1 matching over 10 bases. The V segment lost 4 bases and the J segment 7 bases; nucleotides outside the gene matches: 6. Germline V gene lookup returns CDR1 SGHDN and CDR2 FVKESK. The CDR3 totals 14 residues. The CDR3 loop is CASSPPGQGFGYTF. DNA of the CDR3: TGTGCCAGCAGCCCTCCGGGACAGGGGTTTGGCTACACCTTC.

The chain combines TRBV6-1 with TRBJ2-2; D is unresolved. The CDR3 spans 15 residues. Germline-derived CDR1 and CDR2 are MNHNS and SASEGT. Trimming took off 7 bases at V and 1 base at J, with 13 bases between the two ends. CDR3 residues: CASTPGSVNTGELFF. The CDR3, as DNA: TGTGCCAGCACCCCCGGAAGCGTGAACACCGGGGAGCTGTTTTTT.

The V gene is TRBV10-1, the J gene TRBJ1-5; 9 bases match TRBD1. Per germline, CDR1 WNHNN and CDR2 SYGVQD (reference sequence). CDR3 length: 16 residues. Trimming took 5 bases from V and 2 from J; bases not matched to a gene: 7. CDR3 in DNA: TGCGCCAGCAGTACGAACAGGGGGCGCGGCAATCAGCCCCAGCATTTT. It yields the protein CASSTNRGRGNQPQHF.